This record covers a single T cell receptor beta chain. Its antigen remains unknown. The sample contains more than one DNA sequence encoding this CDR3. Generated by immunoSEQ multiplex PCR, the TCRdb table keeps only in-frame clones and is missing some. The sample has 2 million to 3 million clones, 93% seen once; the top ten hold 0.36%. Trimming cost V 0 bases and J 6 bases, with 7 bases left between them. Germline loops: CDR1 SGHRS, CDR2 YFSETQ. The CDR3 totals 12 residues. The sample comes from a study of shared clonotypes between healthy human individuals. Study-level results: Large depth notwithstanding, sorted-subset sequencing proved incomplete by rarefaction.

The origin of this receptor is a man in his late teens or twenties in good health. Some clones in this sample may be carry-over from other donors' samples. The source material was naive CD4+ T cells from PBMCs. Indicated subset: CD45RA+ positively selected. The chain has TRBV5-1 and TRBJ2-7; D possibly uses TRBD1 or TRBD2 (5 bases each). The CDR3 is CASSLAGSEQYF. For the CDR3, the DNA is TGCGCCAGCAGCTTGGCAGGGAGCGAGCAGTACTTC.